The clone carrying this T cell receptor beta chain turned up a few times. Its antigen is currently unknown. This sample was taken from a study of vaccination and CD4 T cells after COVID-19. Study information: Ranging from 14 to 241, the interval between dose two and post-vaccine sampling had a median of 72 days.

Germline V gives CDR1 SNHLY, CDR2 FYNNEI. Trimming removed 6 bases from V and 5 bases from J, with 13 bases in between. This CDR3 region has 14 residues. Stated treatment: roughly 10-day PBMC culture with coronavirus spike peptide pools or control peptides (ViraFEST assay). Once obtained from cultured CD4+ T cells, the DNA was sequenced using the Oncomine TCR Beta short-read assay. TCRdb processed the PCR reads anew with MiXCR; each CDR3 protein has one entry. The sample carries 12,000 or so distinct CDR3 sequences, roughly 54% recorded once. The chain employs TRBV2 and TRBJ2-2; D is possibly TRBD1 (6 bases). The sample taken for sequencing was CD4+ T cells from blood, cultured in vitro. The TCR originated in a human donor who had recovered from COVID-19. CDR3 bases: TGTGCCAGCAGGGCCATCAGGGGAACCGGGGAGCTGTTTTTT. It yields the protein CASRAIRGTGELFF.